This T cell receptor (beta chain) was recovered during a study of T cell responses to AZD1222 COVID-19 vaccine. This CDR3 is built from 16 residues. Germline V lookup: CDR1 GTSNPN, CDR2 SVGIG (reference sequence). Trimming removed 3 bases at V and 6 bases at J, with 22 bases between. Regarding the study as a whole: It should be noted that donors were predominantly white British and more often female, and clonal diversity was possibly underestimated. Following two doses of AZD1222, Spike-specific TCR breadth and depth rose.

With regard to this clone: Its antigen is not known.

Clones were read by immunoSEQ multiplex PCR, and TCRdb kept only the in-frame ones, dropping some. The table lists 160,000 or so clones, approximately 94% of them singletons, with approximately 2.5% in the top ten. The material was peripheral blood, obtained on day 0 of AZD1222 vaccination. The chain employs TRBV30 and TRBJ2-3; maybe TRBD2 (6 bases). The receptor comes from an adult in good health. The CDR3 DNA reads TGTGCCTGGAGCCCTCACCCGGGAGTAGGACCGGATACGCAGTATTTT. Protein sequence: CAWSPHPGVGPDTQYF.